This T cell receptor (beta chain) was documented in a study of blood T cell repertoires in COVID-19. Study as a whole: COVID-19 samples from acute and convalescent phases originated in the United States, Italy and Spain. T cells, B-cell-depleted T cells, or PBMCs supplied cDNA or gDNA.

Per the original data handling: Using reference gene primer amplification, nucleated cell counts were estimated. The table came from immunoSEQ multiplex PCR; TCRdb's copy has only in-frame clones and leaves some out. V and J calls and clone size are given by that table; D and trimming were obtained from the DNA. The sample has 60,000 to 85,000 clones; 84% are singletons. CDR3 length: 17 residues. Trimming left V 1 base short and J 2 bases short, with 13 bases between. Germline CDR1 and CDR2: SGHRS and YFSETQ. The TCR sequence derives from a man aged 70 or older with acute or convalescent COVID-19. V is TRBV5-1 and J is TRBJ2-6; D call uncertain. The specimen sequenced was peripheral blood. The CDR3 here is CASSLPTVSTGANVLTF. The CDR3, as DNA: TGCGCCAGCAGCTTGCCCACAGTCTCCACTGGGGCCAACGTCCTGACTTTC.